This T cell receptor (beta chain) came from a study of T cells after yellow fever vaccination. Germline V CDR1 and CDR2: GTSNPN, SVGIG (reference sequence). This CDR3 contains 14 residues. TCRdb redid the calling of the 5' RACE reads with MiXCR, one entry per CDR3 protein. The sample has a few hundred thousand distinct CDR3 sequences, around 3.6% seen once. General study findings and limits: Peaking faster, on day 5 versus 15, the secondary response was nonetheless weaker.

This clonotype came up many times. The antigen is not known. The receptor comes from a man younger than 35 who received the YFV17D yellow fever vaccine. J is TRBJ2-5 and V is TRBV30; 7 bases agree with TRBD2. The sequences come from PBMCs, collected on the day of the yellow fever booster vaccination. The CDR3 reads CDGSGGENQETQYF. CDR3 DNA: TGTGATGGTTCTGGGGGGGAGAATCAAGAGACCCAGTACTTC.